The 28 T cell receptor beta chains below were found in one sample sequenced in a study of T-cell memory formation after mild COVID-19. MiXCR, run by TCRdb on the 5' RACE reads, gives a single entry per CDR3 protein. The table lists about 560,000 distinct CDR3 sequences, 20% to 25% of them singletons, with approximately 8.4% in the top ten. The sequenced sample consisted of PBMCs or a T cell subset sorted from them (not recorded which). The receptors stem from an adult woman who had mild COVID-19 (a few samples of this study predate the infection). Cell type and time point are not known.

The rearrangement links TRBV3-1 to TRBJ1-2; no clear D gene. The CDR3 covers 14 residues. In germline, CDR1 is LGHDT, CDR2 YNNKEL (reference sequence). Deletions cut 3 bases from V and 2 bases from J, with 10 bases between. The CDR3: CASSHGVTNYGYTF. CDR3 sequence (DNA): TGTGCCAGCAGCCATGGGGTAACGAACTATGGCTACACCTTC.

This clonotype has just a few counts. V usage is TRBV7-9 and J usage is TRBJ2-2, with 8 bases that match TRBD1. Per the germline V gene, CDR1 is SEHNR and CDR2 is FQNEAQ (reference sequence). The CDR3 has 16 residues. V trimming: 5 bases; J trimming: 5 bases; junction bases outside the gene matches: 10. The CDR3 DNA is TGTGCCAGCAGCCCCTCCAGGGGGCCCGGAACCGGGGAGCTGTTTTTT. Residues: CASSPSRGPGTGELFF.

This clonotype was seen a few times. V gene TRBV9 combines with J gene TRBJ2-1; 10 nucleotides align to TRBD2. The J segment lost 9 bases and the V segment lost 0 bases, leaving 6 bases of the junction unmatched. CDR1 is SGDLS, CDR2 YYNGEE, per germline. The CDR3 is 15 residues long. DNA for the CDR3: TGTGCCAGCAGCGTAGGAAGCGGGGGGGCCGGTGAGCAGTTCTTC. Its translation is CASSVGSGGAGEQFF. Looking up the rest from reference TRBV9 and TRBJ2-1 gives the full variable domain: DSGVTQTPKHLITATGQRVTLRCSPRSGDLSVYWYQQSLDQGLQFLIQYYNGEERAKGNILERFSAQQFPDLHSELNLSSLELGDSALYFCASSVGSGGAGEQFFGPGTRLTVL.

The V and J genes are TRBV12-3 or TRBV12-4 and TRBJ2-1; 10 positions agree with TRBD2. CDR3 length equals 15 residues. Unmatched junction bases numbered 6, after V lost 3 bases and J lost 7 bases. CDR3 sequence (DNA): TGTGCCAGCAGTTTCGCTAGCGGGGGAAGGAATGAGCAGTTCTTC. Its translation: CASSFASGGRNEQFF.

The J gene is TRBJ2-5, the V gene TRBV24-1; 7 bases line up with TRBD2. V gave up 9 bases and J gave up 2 bases; unmatched junction bases: 5. This CDR3 region has 13 residues. Germline loops: CDR1 KGHDR, CDR2 SFDVKD. CDR3 sequence (DNA): TGTGCCACCTCGCGAGCGGGGCAAGAGACCCAGTACTTC. It is translated as CATSRAGQETQYF.

This clonotype was found a few times. The CDR3 spells CASSPGSIGTEAFF. The CDR3 DNA reads as TGTGCCAGCTCACCCGGGAGTATTGGCACTGAAGCTTTCTTT. The chain combines TRBV18 with TRBJ1-1; D ambiguous. This CDR3 region has 14 residues. The germline V and J ends were trimmed by 3 bases and 4 bases, with 12 bases remaining between them. The V gene's germline CDR1 is KGHSH and CDR2 LQKENI. Based on the CDR3 plus reference TRBV18 and TRBJ1-1, the full variable domain is NAGVMQNPRHLVRRRGQEARLRCSPMKGHSHVYWYRQLPEEGLKFMVYLQKENIIDESGMPKERFSAEFPKEGPSILRIQQVVRGDSAAYFCASSPGSIGTEAFFGQGTRLTVV.

This clonotype turned up a few times. The J gene is TRBJ2-4, the V gene TRBV20-1; D gene ambiguous. The germline V gene encodes CDR1 DFQATT and CDR2 SNEGSKA (reference sequence). CDR3 length: 12 amino acids. The V end lost 6 bases, the J end lost 1 base, and 7 bases lay between the germline ends. The CDR3 spells CSATSAKNIQYF. CDR3 coding DNA: TGCAGTGCCACTTCGGCCAAAAACATTCAGTACTTC.

This clonotype has only a few counts. The chain joins TRBV5-1 to TRBJ2-1; D not resolved. CDR1 is SGHRS and CDR2 is YFSETQ in the germline V gene. The ends were cut back, 0 bases at V and 5 bases at J, with 9 bases in the middle. CDR3 length: 14 amino acids. Written as DNA, the CDR3 is TGCGCCAGCAGCTTGGATGGCGGCCACAATGAGCAGTTCTTC. Protein sequence: CASSLDGGHNEQFF.

The DNA for the CDR3 is TGTGCCAGCAGTGAGTGGCGGGGTCGCACAGATACGCAGTATTTT. It codes for CASSEWRGRTDTQYF. This chain uses TRBV2 with TRBJ2-3; weak D call: TRBD2 (6 bases). From germline, CDR1 is SNHLY and CDR2 FYNNEI. V was clipped by 3 bases and J by 1 base, with 11 bases between them. This CDR3 comprises 15 residues.

The chain employs TRBV19 and TRBJ2-5; D uncertain. The CDR3 covers 14 residues. V was shortened by 2 bases and J by 1 base, with 8 bases between the two germline ends. Germline V gives CDR1 LNHDA, CDR2 SQIVND (reference sequence). CDR3 sequence reads: CASSIRDTQETQYF. For the CDR3, the DNA is TGTGCCAGTAGTATAAGAGACACCCAAGAGACCCAGTACTTC.

This clonotype was counted only a few times. The chain has TRBV20-1 and TRBJ2-3; D is undetermined. The V gene's germline CDR1 is DFQATT and CDR2 SNEGSKA (reference sequence). The CDR3 contains 14 residues. With 2 bases removed from V and 0 bases from J, the gap between germline ends came to 9 bases. Here the CDR3 DNA reads TGCAGTGCTAGAAGGGAACATAGCACAGATACGCAGTATTTT. It codes for CSARREHSTDTQYF.

This chain uses TRBV7-3 with TRBJ1-1; D unclear. The CDR3 runs to 14 residues. Between the trimmed V and J ends, which lost 1 base and 0 bases, there was a span of 6 bases. Germline lookup yields CDR1 SGHTA and CDR2 FQGTGA. As DNA, the CDR3 is TGTGCCAGCAGCTTAAGCGCCGTGAACACTGAAGCTTTCTTT. Translation: CASSLSAVNTEAFF.

This clonotype was counted a few times. The genes are TRBV5-1 and TRBJ2-2; 11 bases agree with TRBD2. The length of the CDR3 is 16 residues. The germline V gene has CDR1 SGHRS and CDR2 YFSETQ. V trimming: 6 bases; J trimming: 0 bases; junction bases outside the gene matches: 4. In DNA form, the CDR3 reads TGCGCCAGCATCCCGACTAGCGGGACGAACACCGGGGAGCTGTTTTTT. Its translation: CASIPTSGTNTGELFF.

This clonotype was seen only a few times. The rearrangement joins TRBV5-1 to TRBJ2-7; D remains unclear. From germline, CDR1 is SGHRS and CDR2 YFSETQ. V gave up 0 bases and J gave up 0 bases, with 7 bases separating them. This CDR3 comprises 14 residues. The CDR3 loop reads CASSLGSSSYEQYF. Here the CDR3 DNA reads TGCGCCAGCAGCTTGGGATCCAGCTCCTACGAGCAGTACTTC.

The rearrangement links TRBV10-3 to TRBJ2-6, with D uncertain. Trimming took off 6 bases at V and 0 bases at J, with 6 bases between the two ends. The CDR3 has 14 amino acids. CDR1 and CDR2 (germline): ENHRY, SYGVKD. CDR3: CAIRMSSGANVLTF. The CDR3 coding sequence is TGTGCCATCAGGATGAGCTCTGGGGCCAACGTCCTGACTTTC.

V is TRBV18 and J is TRBJ1-1; possible D gene TRBD1, 6 bases. The CDR3 is 14 residues long. CDR1 and CDR2 (germline): KGHSH, LQKENI. V was trimmed by 3 bases and J by 7 bases, leaving 15 bases between them. The CDR3 region is CASSPRGMRIEAFF. Written as DNA, the CDR3 is TGTGCCAGCTCACCTAGGGGGATGAGGATTGAAGCTTTCTTT.

The CDR3 region is CASSRWADRPLDEQFF. The CDR3 nucleotides are TGCGCCAGCAGCCGTTGGGCGGACAGGCCACTCGATGAGCAGTTCTTC. The chain is built from TRBV5-1 and TRBJ2-1; 7 bases match TRBD1. The CDR3 covers 16 residues. Per germline, CDR1 SGHRS and CDR2 YFSETQ. The trim removed 4 bases at V and 8 bases at J, leaving 15 bases unmatched.

The table lists this clonotype with a few counts. The CDR3 spells CASSRQVHEQYF. Written as DNA, the CDR3 is TGTGCCAGCAGCCGGCAGGTCCACGAGCAGTACTTC. The chain is built from TRBV6-2 or TRBV6-3 and TRBJ2-7; D uncertain. Looked up from germline, CDR1 is MNHEY and CDR2 is SVGEGT. The CDR3 has 12 amino acids. Trimming left V 6 bases short and J 5 bases short, with 11 bases between.

This clonotype was detected a few times. The rearrangement joins TRBV10-3 to TRBJ2-1; perhaps TRBD2 as D (5 bases). V was cut by 6 bases and J by 10 bases, with 10 bases left in between. The CDR3 sequence is 11 residues long. CDR1 ENHRY and CDR2 SYGVKD come from the germline V gene. The CDR3 DNA sequence: TGTGCCATCAGCGGGGAGAGGGAGCAGTTCTTC. This gives the protein CAISGEREQFF.

This clonotype was seen a handful of times. This chain uses TRBV7-8 with TRBJ2-3; D perhaps matches TRBD2 (6 bases). This CDR3 is 15 amino acids long. V was shortened by 6 bases and J by 0 bases, with 13 bases between the two germline ends. Germline values: CDR1 SGHVS, CDR2 FQNEAQ. CDR3 sequence: CASRRWGDSTDTQYF. The CDR3 DNA reads TGTGCCAGCAGAAGGTGGGGGGATAGCACAGATACGCAGTATTTT.

V usage is TRBV19 and J usage is TRBJ2-7, with no clear D. V was shortened by 6 bases and J by 5 bases, with 17 bases between the two germline ends. The CDR3 is 14 residues long. Germline CDR1 LNHDA, CDR2 SQIVND (reference sequence). CDR3 region: CASSNGYRSDEQYF. The CDR3 DNA reads TGTGCCAGTAGCAACGGTTATAGGTCGGACGAGCAGTACTTC.

This clonotype has just a few counts. V is TRBV20-1 and J is TRBJ2-7; D might be TRBD1 (6 bases). The V gene's germline CDR1 is DFQATT and CDR2 SNEGSKA (reference sequence). The CDR3 extends over 14 amino acids. With 3 bases removed from V and 4 bases from J, the gap between germline ends came to 16 bases. CDR3: CSASEGEGWYEQYF. CDR3 nucleotides: TGCAGTGCTAGCGAGGGGGAAGGATGGTACGAGCAGTACTTC.

This chain connects TRBV5-1 to TRBJ1-1, with D possibly TRBD1 on 6 matching bases. The germline V and J ends were trimmed by 1 base and 0 bases, with 10 bases remaining between them. The CDR3 totals 15 residues. Looked up from germline, CDR1 is SGHRS and CDR2 is YFSETQ. CDR3: CASSLTGYVNTEAFF. CDR3 nucleotide sequence: TGCGCCAGCAGCTTGACAGGGTATGTGAACACTGAAGCTTTCTTT.

This chain connects TRBV2 to TRBJ2-3; 8 bases fit TRBD2. Germline V gene lookup returns CDR1 SNHLY and CDR2 FYNNEI. Trimming removed 6 bases from V and 5 bases from J; junction bases left unmatched: 4. The CDR3 runs to 13 residues. The CDR3 here is CASSGLAIDTQYF. Written as DNA, the CDR3 is TGTGCCAGCAGCGGACTAGCAATAGATACGCAGTATTTT.

This clonotype was picked up a small number of times. The chain employs TRBV27 and TRBJ1-3; TRBD1 aligns across 7 bases. The CDR3 has 13 amino acids. The germline gives CDR1 MNHEY, CDR2 SMNVEV (reference sequence). V lost 9 bases, J lost 2 bases, and 4 bases stayed unmatched. Here the CDR3 DNA reads TGTGCCAGGAGAGGGGGCCCTGGAAACACCATATATTTT. Amino acids: CARRGGPGNTIYF.

This clonotype was observed a handful of times. This chain joins TRBV7-9 and TRBJ1-2; D unresolved. Germline assignment: CDR1 SEHNR and CDR2 FQNEAQ (reference sequence). This CDR3 comprises 11 residues. Trimming shortened V by 4 bases and J by 4 bases, and 4 bases separated the two germline ends. CDR3 in amino acids: CASSSFYGYTF. The DNA for the CDR3 is TGTGCCAGCAGCTCCTTCTATGGCTACACCTTC.

This clonotype was observed a few times. The chain links TRBV7-8 to TRBJ2-4; D remains unclear. The germline V gene encodes CDR1 SGHVS and CDR2 FQNEAQ. The CDR3 contains 17 residues. Trimming left V 0 bases short and J 1 base short, with 13 bases between. This CDR3 reads CASSLAPTTSAKNIQYF. The DNA of the CDR3 is TGTGCCAGCAGCTTAGCGCCGACCACCTCGGCCAAAAACATTCAGTACTTC.

This clonotype has only a few counts. The J gene is TRBJ1-1, the V gene TRBV5-5, with D tentatively TRBD1 (5 bases). The V gene lost 1 base and the J gene lost 0 bases, with 10 bases spanning the gap. There are 15 residues in the CDR3. Germline V gives CDR1 SGHKS, CDR2 YYEKEE (reference sequence). CDR3 DNA: TGTGCCAGCAGCTTGTCTCGACAGTTGAACACTGAAGCTTTCTTT. Its translation is CASSLSRQLNTEAFF.